Below are 26 T cell receptor beta chains sequenced from a single sample in a study of blood T cell repertoires in COVID-19. Using immunoSEQ multiplex PCR, the repertoire was profiled, and TCRdb retains in-frame clones only, with some absent. The sample includes 250,000 to 300,000 clones, 75% to 90% of them seen just once. Source material: peripheral blood. The receptors were sampled from a woman aged 40 to 50 who had recovered from COVID-19.

V and J are TRBV18 and TRBJ2-5; possible D gene TRBD2, 6 bases. The length of the CDR3 is 14 residues. V was shortened by 3 bases and J by 1 base, with 9 bases between the two germline ends. From germline, CDR1 is KGHSH and CDR2 LQKENI. The chain's CDR3 is CASSPLAIQETQYF. For the CDR3, the DNA is TGTGCCAGCTCACCCCTAGCGATCCAAGAGACCCAGTACTTC.

This CDR3 is CAWSRGISSYEQYF. In DNA form, the CDR3 reads TGTGCCTGGAGTCGGGGGATATCGTCCTACGAGCAGTACTTC. V gene TRBV30 combines with J gene TRBJ2-7; D possibly corresponds to TRBD2 (6 bases). The CDR3 is 14 residues long. Germline V gene data show CDR1 as GTSNPN and CDR2 as SVGIG (reference sequence). The V and J ends lost 2 bases and 1 base respectively, with 12 bases between them.

The V gene is TRBV19, the J gene TRBJ2-6; 7 bases are a match to TRBD1. The CDR3 runs to 15 residues. The V gene end was trimmed by 10 bases and the J gene end by 4 bases; junction bases not matched to a gene: 10. The germline gives CDR1 LNHDA, CDR2 SQIVND (reference sequence). For the CDR3, the DNA is TGTGCCACCGGGACAGTCAAATCCGGGGCCAACGTCCTGACTTTC. Residues: CATGTVKSGANVLTF.

The chain combines TRBV9 with TRBJ1-1; D is undetermined. The V gene's germline CDR1 is SGDLS and CDR2 YYNGEE. CDR3 length equals 13 residues. V lost 4 bases and J 0 bases, leaving 7 bases between the germline ends. CDR3 residues: CASSRSVNTEAFF. CDR3 coding DNA: TGTGCCAGCAGCCGATCAGTGAACACTGAAGCTTTCTTT.

The rearrangement links TRBV6-2 or TRBV6-3 to TRBJ2-3; possible D gene TRBD1, 6 bases. Germline CDR1 is MNHEY and CDR2 is SVGEGT. V shed 2 bases and J shed 3 bases, with 15 bases lying between them. This CDR3 region has 16 residues. CDR3 loop: CASSYTTGQRTDTQYF. For the CDR3, the DNA is TGTGCCAGCAGTTACACTACAGGACAGAGAACAGATACGCAGTATTTT.

This clone was counted a few times. J is TRBJ2-7 and V is TRBV11-2; unclear D gene. CDR1 and CDR2 (germline): SGHAT, FQNNGV. Trimming cost V 5 bases and J 1 base, with 18 bases left between them. The CDR3 consists of 16 residues. CDR3 amino acids: CASSLCGVPQSYEQYV. CDR3 in DNA: TGTGCCAGCAGCCTTTGCGGAGTCCCTCAATCCTACGAGCAGTACGTC.

The chain carries TRBV9 and TRBJ2-3; TRBD2 matches 8 bases. The trim removed 6 bases at V and 2 bases at J, leaving 5 bases unmatched. The CDR3 is made up of 14 amino acids. Germline CDR1 reads SGDLS; CDR2 reads YYNGEE. The CDR3 region is CASNGGGITDTQYF. CDR3 nucleotides: TGTGCCAGCAACGGGGGGGGCATCACAGATACGCAGTATTTT. Full variable domain (remainder filled in from reference TRBV9 and TRBJ2-3): DSGVTQTPKHLITATGQRVTLRCSPRSGDLSVYWYQQSLDQGLQFLIQYYNGEERAKGNILERFSAQQFPDLHSELNLSSLELGDSALYFCASNGGGITDTQYFGPGTRLTVL.

The V and J genes are TRBV6-5 and TRBJ2-5; 11 nucleotides match TRBD2. CDR1 is MNHEY, CDR2 SVGAGI, per germline. The CDR3 length is 14 residues. V lost 6 bases, J lost 4 bases, and 4 bases stayed unmatched. The chain's CDR3 is CASRPSGGRETQYF. In nucleotides, the CDR3 is TGTGCCAGCAGACCTAGCGGGGGGCGAGAGACCCAGTACTTC.

This clone was recorded a few times. This chain uses TRBV6-6 with TRBJ2-7; 7 bases agree with TRBD2. The CDR3 runs 14 residues. J lost 5 bases, V lost 2 bases, and 6 bases had no gene match. Germline values: CDR1 MNHNY, CDR2 SVGAGI (reference sequence). The CDR3 protein is CASSYEGLVHEQYV. The DNA of the CDR3 is TGTGCCAGCAGTTACGAAGGACTAGTCCACGAGCAGTACGTC.

CDR3: CASSLDRANNSPLHF. In DNA form, the CDR3 reads TGTGCCAGCAGCTTAGACAGGGCAAATAATTCACCCCTCCACTTT. The gene calls are TRBV7-9 and TRBJ1-6, with a tentative D call TRBD1 (6 bases). Germline loops: CDR1 SEHNR, CDR2 FQNEAQ (reference sequence). V was pared by 1 base and J by 5 bases, with 9 bases between. There are 15 residues in the CDR3. The full variable domain, with the rest looked up from reference TRBV7-9 and TRBJ1-6, is DTGVSQNPRHKITKRGQNVTFRCDPISEHNRLYWYRQTLGQGPEFLTYFQNEAQLEKSRLLSDRFSAERPKGSFSTLEIQRTEQGDSAMYLCASSLDRANNSPLHFGNGTRLTVT.

V and J are TRBV14 and TRBJ2-7, with 7 bases fitting TRBD1. V was pared by 0 bases and J by 5 bases, with 4 bases of the junction left unmatched. This CDR3 region has 14 residues. CDR1 is SGHDN and CDR2 is FVKESK in the germline V gene. This CDR3 is CASSQETGFHEQYF. The CDR3 bases are TGTGCCAGCAGCCAAGAGACAGGGTTTCACGAGCAGTACTTC.

This clone was recorded once. The chain recombines TRBV9 with TRBJ1-3; D unresolved. The CDR3 has 15 residues. V lost 2 bases to trimming and J lost 0 bases, with 9 bases between them. The germline V gene has CDR1 SGDLS and CDR2 YYNGEE. For the CDR3, the DNA is TGTGCCAGCAGCGTCCAGGATAGCTCTGGAAACACCATATATTTT. Its translation: CASSVQDSSGNTIYF.

The chain carries TRBV7-3 and TRBJ1-2; D not certain. CDR1 SGHTA and CDR2 FQGTGA come from the germline V gene. Between the trimmed V and J ends, which lost 5 bases and 6 bases, there was a span of 13 bases. The CDR3 sequence is 13 residues long. CDR3 in DNA: TGTGCCAGCAGCGTAGCTGTCGGGGATGGCTACACCTTC. This codes for CASSVAVGDGYTF.

About this clone: One end of the junction varies from germline; a read error may be responsible. Here the CDR3 reads CASSIDGYGYTF. The CDR3 DNA reads as TGTGCCAGCAGCATAGACGGTTATGGCTACACCTTC. V gene TRBV11-3 combines with J gene TRBJ1-2; no definite D call. The CDR3 runs 12 residues. Germline assignment: CDR1 SGHNT and CDR2 YENEEA.

This clone has a single count. J is TRBJ2-7 and V is TRBV3-1 (or the pseudogene TRBV3-2), with a tentative D call TRBD2 (5 bases). V was clipped by 4 bases and J by 2 bases, with 24 bases between them. Germline CDR1 reads LGHDT; CDR2 reads YNNKEL (reference sequence). This CDR3 has 18 amino acids. CDR3 in DNA: TGTGCCAGCAGCCTCAGGCTAGCCTTACAAACTCCAACCTACGAGCAGTACTTC. Translation: CASSLRLALQTPTYEQYF.

The rearrangement links TRBV7-9 to TRBJ1-1; D unclear. This CDR3 region has 16 residues. Trimming cost V 5 bases and J 9 bases, with 25 bases left between them. From germline, CDR1 is SEHNR and CDR2 FQNEAQ (reference sequence). Written as DNA, the CDR3 is TGTGCCAGCAGCCATATTCTAAATAAAGGACTTCCAAAAGCTTTCTTT. It codes for CASSHILNKGLPKAFF.

J is TRBJ1-2 and V is TRBV9; 8 bases agree with TRBD1. CDR3 length: 12 amino acids. Germline-derived CDR1 and CDR2 are SGDLS and YYNGEE. Trimming at V came to 3 bases and at J to 7 bases, leaving 2 bases not matched to a gene. The CDR3: CASSGDRGGYTF. The DNA of the CDR3 is TGTGCCAGCAGCGGCGACAGGGGTGGCTACACCTTC.

This chain joins TRBV5-6 and TRBJ1-5, with D unresolved. This CDR3 region has 16 residues. Trimming removed 0 bases from V and 7 bases from J, with 17 bases in between. Germline CDR1 reads SGHDT; CDR2 reads YYEEEE. CDR3 sequence (DNA): TGTGCCAGCAGCTTGGCCGAAGGACTAGGTCGACAGCCCCAGCATTTT. Residues: CASSLAEGLGRQPQHF.

The chain couples TRBV21-1 to TRBJ2-7; the table gives TRBD1 as D, unverified against the DNA. TRBV21-1 is listed as a pseudogene. This CDR3 contains 15 residues. In DNA, the CDR3 is TGTGCCAGCAGCAAAATGCCAGGGGGCGCGGGGGAGCAGTACGTC. Translation gives CASSKMPGGAGEQYV.

Only one count was recorded for this clone. This chain joins TRBV6-5 and TRBJ2-1; D is possibly TRBD2 (7 bases). Germline V lookup: CDR1 MNHEY, CDR2 SVGAGI. Deletions cut 7 bases from V and 8 bases from J, with 18 bases between. CDR3 length equals 14 residues. The CDR3 sequence is CASNMFGGPDEQFF. The CDR3 region has the DNA TGTGCCAGCAATATGTTCGGGGGGCCGGATGAGCAGTTCTTC.

The chain is built from TRBV28 and TRBJ2-1, with 11 bases that match TRBD2. This CDR3 spans 15 amino acids. V gave up 6 bases and J gave up 4 bases; unmatched junction bases: 5. Germline V gene data show CDR1 as MDHEN and CDR2 as SYDVKM. This chain's CDR3 is CASSPGTSGYNEQFF. DNA of the CDR3: TGTGCCAGCAGCCCCGGGACTAGCGGTTACAATGAGCAGTTCTTC. The entire variable domain, with the rest obtained from reference TRBV28 and TRBJ2-1, is as follows: DVKVTQSSRYLVKRTGEKVFLECVQDMDHENMFWYRQDPGLGLRLIYFSYDVKMKEKGDIPEGYSVSREKKERFSLILESASTNQTSMYLCASSPGTSGYNEQFFGPGTRLTVL.

The V call is TRBV9, the J call TRBJ1-2; a weak D match, TRBD1 (6 bases). The V gene's germline CDR1 is SGDLS and CDR2 YYNGEE. Trimming took 0 bases from V and 7 from J, leaving 13 bases between them. The CDR3 extends over 14 amino acids. The CDR3 region is CASSVANRDAGYTF. For the CDR3, the DNA is TGTGCCAGCAGCGTAGCCAACAGGGACGCTGGCTACACCTTC.

DNA of the CDR3: TGTGCCAGCAGCTTAGACAGGGGAGCTAATGAAAAACTGTTTTTT. This gives the protein CASSLDRGANEKLFF. This rearrangement joins TRBV7-9 to TRBJ1-4; TRBD1 matches at 7 bases. The CDR3 contains 15 residues. The trim removed 1 base at V and 3 bases at J, leaving 2 bases unmatched. Germline V CDR1 and CDR2: SEHNR, FQNEAQ (reference sequence).

The V and J genes are TRBV7-9 and TRBJ1-2; D unclear. The CDR3 has 12 residues. Trimming left V 1 base short and J 8 bases short, with 8 bases between. From germline, CDR1 is SEHNR and CDR2 FQNEAQ (reference sequence). Here the CDR3 reads CASSLGEGGYTF. In DNA, the CDR3 is TGTGCCAGCAGCTTAGGCGAGGGAGGCTACACCTTC. The full variable domain, completed using reference TRBV7-9 and TRBJ1-2, is DTGVSQNPRHKITKRGQNVTFRCDPISEHNRLYWYRQTLGQGPEFLTYFQNEAQLEKSRLLSDRFSAERPKGSFSTLEIQRTEQGDSAMYLCASSLGEGGYTFGSGTRLTVV.

The gene calls are TRBV6-5 and TRBJ1-2; 7 positions match TRBD1. This CDR3 has 14 residues. V trimming: 6 bases; J trimming: 2 bases; junction bases outside the gene matches: 6. Germline values: CDR1 MNHEY, CDR2 SVGAGI. This CDR3 is CASSGTVNNYGYTF. CDR3 in DNA: TGTGCCAGCAGCGGGACAGTAAACAACTATGGCTACACCTTC.

This clone was seen a handful of times. V usage is TRBV7-2 and J usage is TRBJ2-1; 9 bases map to TRBD2. Germline values: CDR1 SGHTA, CDR2 FQGNSA. V lost 0 bases, J lost 7 bases, and 7 bases stayed unmatched. This CDR3 has 16 amino acids. The CDR3 protein is CASSLAGSGSFNEQFF. The DNA of the CDR3 is TGTGCCAGCAGCTTAGCTGGTAGCGGGAGTTTTAATGAGCAGTTCTTC.